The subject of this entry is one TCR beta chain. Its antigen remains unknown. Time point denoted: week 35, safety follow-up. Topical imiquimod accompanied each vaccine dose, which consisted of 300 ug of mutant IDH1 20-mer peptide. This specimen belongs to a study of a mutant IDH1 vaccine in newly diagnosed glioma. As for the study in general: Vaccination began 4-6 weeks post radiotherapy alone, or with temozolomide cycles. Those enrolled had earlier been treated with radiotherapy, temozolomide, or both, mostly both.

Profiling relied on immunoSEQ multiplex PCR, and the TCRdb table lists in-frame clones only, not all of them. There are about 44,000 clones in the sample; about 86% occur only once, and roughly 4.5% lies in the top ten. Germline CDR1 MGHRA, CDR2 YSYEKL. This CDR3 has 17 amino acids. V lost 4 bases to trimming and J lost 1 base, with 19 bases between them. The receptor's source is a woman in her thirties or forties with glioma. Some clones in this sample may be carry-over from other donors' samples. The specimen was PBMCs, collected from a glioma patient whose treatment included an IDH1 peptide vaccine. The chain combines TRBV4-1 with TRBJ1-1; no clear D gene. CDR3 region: CASSPIPVIQGNTEAFF. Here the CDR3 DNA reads TGCGCCAGCAGCCCGATACCCGTCATACAAGGGAACACTGAAGCTTTCTTT.